The sequence of this T cell receptor (beta chain) was determined in a study of blood T cells in healthy people across ages. Overall study: Researchers report that template switching captured about one barcoded beta molecule per two T cells. Whole-study findings and limits: Lack of knowledge of donor CMV status possibly confounded expanded clonotype changes. With naive T cell percentage, TCR beta diversity showed a strong correlation. Reliance upon unsorted PBMCs precluded definitive naive versus antigen-experienced comparison.

A sample-barcoded 5' primer and a J-beta primer mix were used in a second PCR of roughly 6 to 12 cycles. TCRdb used MiXCR to reprocess the 5' RACE reads, holding one entry per CDR3 protein. The repertoire includes 1.5 million to 2 million distinct CDR3 sequences, 28% of them detected once, and less than 9.5% sits in the top ten. The CDR3 sequence is 17 residues long. Per germline, CDR1 SGHRS and CDR2 YFSETQ. Unmatched junction bases numbered 17, after V lost 4 bases and J lost 8 bases. This clonotype was recorded a few times. Antigen unknown. The origin of this receptor is a woman aged 25 to 45 in good health. V and J are TRBV5-1 and TRBJ1-2; 10 nucleotides line up with TRBD1. The sequenced material came from blood. CDR3 in DNA: TGCGCCAGCAGCCAAACTGGGACAGGGGATCTCGGTTACGGCTACACCTTC. It translates to CASSQTGTGDLGYGYTF.